The 20 T cell receptor beta chains reported below all come from one sample, sequenced in a study of CD8+ T cells in alopecia areata. Treatment of the sample: oral pan-JAK inhibitor, 5-10 mg twice daily. RNA, once extracted, was reverse transcribed into cDNA for use as the sequencing template. Method: immunoSEQ multiplex PCR; TCRdb's copy keeps in-frame clones and lacks some. The sample carries under 200,000 clones, around three fifths recorded once. Here the sequenced sample was CD4+ T cells sorted from blood, taken at week 4, from a patient treated with tofacitinib. These receptors were collected from a human donor with alopecia areata.

The chain joins TRBV6-5 to TRBJ2-6; 8 nucleotides line up with TRBD1. The CDR3 is 14 amino acids. The V gene's germline CDR1 is MNHEY and CDR2 SVGAGI. Unmatched junction bases numbered 5, after V lost 5 bases and J lost 8 bases. The CDR3 reads CASSEDRESNVLTF. CDR3 sequence (DNA): TGTGCCAGCAGTGAGGACAGGGAGTCCAACGTCCTGACTTTC.

The V and J genes are TRBV6-1 and TRBJ2-1; the match to TRBD1 covers 7 bases. This CDR3 has 13 amino acids. Germline loops: CDR1 MNHNS, CDR2 SASEGT. Unmatched junction bases numbered 9, after V lost 8 bases and J lost 8 bases. Here the CDR3 DNA reads TGTGCCAGCGAAAGGGACAGTATCTATGAGCAGTTCTTC. Translated: CASERDSIYEQFF.

The rearrangement uses TRBV5-6 and TRBJ2-3; D gene ambiguous. Trimming removed 2 bases from V and 2 bases from J, with 12 bases in between. Germline values: CDR1 SGHDT, CDR2 YYEEEE. This CDR3 is built from 15 residues. CDR3 protein: CASSFGEWYTDTQYF. As DNA, the CDR3 is TGTGCCAGCAGCTTTGGGGAATGGTACACAGATACGCAGTATTTT.

The rearrangement links TRBV29-1 to TRBJ1-1; D might be TRBD1 (5 bases). The CDR3 length is 13 residues. V dropped 8 bases and J dropped 3 bases, with 16 bases sitting between them. Germline CDR1 is SQVTM and CDR2 is ANQGSEA. The CDR3 sequence: CSSSGSGYTEAFF. CDR3 coding DNA: TGCAGCTCAAGTGGGTCAGGGTACACTGAAGCTTTCTTT.

The chain is built from TRBV5-6 and TRBJ1-6, with D tentatively TRBD1 (5 bases). The V end was cut by 3 bases, the J end by 10 bases, with 14 bases between. Germline V CDR1 and CDR2: SGHDT, YYEEEE. The CDR3 has 14 amino acids. CDR3 region: CASSSGRDRSPLHF. The CDR3 coding sequence is TGTGCCAGCAGCTCGGGACGGGACCGATCACCCCTCCACTTT.

This clone was recorded once. The rearrangement links TRBV25-1 to TRBJ1-2; D is perhaps TRBD1 (6 bases). Germline-derived CDR1 and CDR2 are MGHDK and SYGVNS. CDR3 length: 14 amino acids. Trimming took 1 base from V and 4 from J, leaving 10 bases between them. The CDR3 DNA sequence: TGTGCCAGCAGTGAATTCCGGGACACCTATGGCTACACCTTC. Translated, it gives CASSEFRDTYGYTF.

The V and J genes are TRBV5-1 and TRBJ1-5; no definite D call. V lost 0 bases to trimming and J lost 0 bases, with 7 bases between them. CDR3 length equals 15 residues. CDR1 SGHRS and CDR2 YFSETQ come from the germline V gene. The CDR3 DNA follows: TGCGCCAGCAGCTTGGACACTAATAGCAATCAGCCCCAGCATTTT. It is translated as CASSLDTNSNQPQHF.

This clone has just a few counts. The rearrangement links TRBV5-4 to TRBJ1-1; a weak D match, TRBD1 (5 bases). Trimming shortened V by 0 bases and J by 4 bases, and 13 bases separated the two germline ends. The germline gives CDR1 SGHNT, CDR2 YYREEE (reference sequence). The CDR3 runs to 15 residues. The CDR3, as DNA: TGTGCCAGCAGCTTGGAGGGGAGTAGAGCCACTGAAGCTTTCTTT. Residues: CASSLEGSRATEAFF.

This chain joins TRBV29-1 and TRBJ1-6; D call uncertain. Between the trimmed V and J ends, which lost 8 bases and 6 bases, there was a span of 20 bases. The CDR3 runs to 15 residues. The germline V gene encodes CDR1 SQVTM and CDR2 ANQGSEA. For the CDR3, the DNA is TGCAGCAGATGCGACAACGGTGATTCTAATTCACCCCTCCACTTT. Protein sequence: CSRCDNGDSNSPLHF.

This clone was observed a few times. The chain joins TRBV19 to TRBJ2-7; 12 positions agree with TRBD1. The ends lost 5 bases at V and 5 bases at J; junction bases unmatched: 4. The CDR3 is 14 amino acids. In germline, CDR1 is LNHDA, CDR2 SQIVND (reference sequence). CDR3 sequence: CASSAGTGGDEQYF. The CDR3 nucleotides are TGTGCCAGTAGTGCGGGGACAGGGGGCGACGAGCAGTACTTC.

This chain connects TRBV29-1 to TRBJ2-4; D call uncertain. V was pared by 4 bases and J by 8 bases, with 9 bases between. Germline V CDR1 and CDR2: SQVTM, ANQGSEA. The CDR3 has 11 amino acids. The chain's CDR3 is CSVVVKDIQYF. In DNA form, the CDR3 reads TGCAGCGTTGTTGTCAAGGACATTCAGTACTTC.

The rearrangement links TRBV4-2 to TRBJ2-1, with 9 nucleotides matching TRBD2. In germline, CDR1 is LGHNA, CDR2 YNFKEQ. The CDR3 sequence is 16 residues long. Germline trimming cut 0 bases from V and 4 bases from J; bases unmatched to any gene: 4. The CDR3 is CASSQDRAGGYNEQFF. The CDR3 nucleotides read TGTGCCAGCAGCCAAGATAGAGCGGGGGGTTACAATGAGCAGTTCTTC.

A remark on this clone: Other nucleotide sequences in the sample specify the same CDR3. V is TRBV19 and J is TRBJ2-5, with 8 bases lining up with TRBD1. V lost 6 bases and J lost 5; bases outside the gene matches: 5. The CDR3 extends over 13 amino acids. Germline assignment: CDR1 LNHDA and CDR2 SQIVND (reference sequence). The CDR3 is CASRTTGEETQYF. CDR3 sequence (DNA): TGTGCCAGTAGGACGACAGGGGAGGAGACCCAGTACTTC.

The chain combines TRBV5-1 with TRBJ2-7; the D is unclear. Deletions cut 2 bases from V and 0 bases from J, with 9 bases between. Germline V CDR1 and CDR2: SGHRS, YFSETQ. This CDR3 contains 14 residues. The CDR3 DNA sequence: TGCGCCAGCAGCTTAACAGTCCTCTCCTACGAGCAGTACTTC. Its translation: CASSLTVLSYEQYF.

Only a few counts were recorded for this clone. The V call is TRBV29-1, the J call TRBJ2-1; TRBD2 agrees at 10 bases. Unmatched junction bases numbered 6, after V lost 6 bases and J lost 4 bases. This CDR3 spans 14 amino acids. CDR1 is SQVTM and CDR2 is ANQGSEA in the germline V gene. The CDR3 is CSVAGTSVYNEQFF. CDR3 sequence (DNA): TGCAGCGTCGCCGGGACTAGCGTATACAATGAGCAGTTCTTC.

The chain combines TRBV7-9 with TRBJ1-2; D unclear. Germline values: CDR1 SEHNR, CDR2 FQNEAQ (reference sequence). V was shortened by 5 bases and J by 6 bases, with 13 bases between the two germline ends. This CDR3 region has 13 residues. CDR3 amino acids: CASSLQAPDGYTF. In DNA, the CDR3 is TGTGCCAGCAGCCTCCAAGCCCCAGATGGCTACACCTTC.

This clone has a handful of counts. One junction end disagrees with the germline gene, perhaps due to a read error. The chain carries TRBV9 and TRBJ1-3; D may be TRBD1 (5 bases). The CDR3 length is 12 residues. CDR1 and CDR2 (germline): SGDLS, YYNGEE. CDR3 residues: CASSVGGTHQSF. CDR3 coding DNA: TGTGCCAGCAGCGTAGGAGGGACTCATCAGTCATTT.

V is TRBV4-3 and J is TRBJ1-4; D is uncertain. CDR3 length equals 14 residues. Germline CDR1 is LGHNA and CDR2 is YSLEER. Trimming removed 3 bases from V and 5 bases from J, with 10 bases in between. The CDR3 region has the DNA TGCGCCAGCAGCCATCGGGCCCTAAATGAAAAACTGTTTTTT. As protein: CASSHRALNEKLFF.

This clone has more than one count but fewer than ten. The chain couples TRBV29-1 to TRBJ1-1, with D perhaps matching TRBD1 (5 bases). This CDR3 comprises 15 residues. Germline CDR1 and CDR2: SQVTM and ANQGSEA. V was trimmed by 7 bases and J by 0 bases, leaving 18 bases between them. Here the CDR3 DNA reads TGCAGCGCTGTTTGGGGCTCCCTAATGAACACTGAAGCTTTCTTT. Translated: CSAVWGSLMNTEAFF.

A few counts support this clone. The V call is TRBV28, the J call TRBJ1-1, with 7 bases matching TRBD1. The CDR3 length is 15 residues. The V segment lost 5 bases and the J segment 3 bases; nucleotides outside the gene matches: 9. From germline, CDR1 is MDHEN and CDR2 SYDVKM. DNA of the CDR3: TGTGCCAGCAGTACAGGGGACAGAGCAGACACTGAAGCTTTCTTT. Amino acid sequence: CASSTGDRADTEAFF.